These 14 T cell receptor beta chains were all obtained from the same sample, sequenced in a study of post-analysis software for immune sequencing data. Regarding the study as a whole: Controls had lower frequencies than patients of four or five TRBV segments, which included TRBV5-6, TRBV5-1 and TRBV20-1.

What these receptors recognize is not known. Unique molecular identifiers featured in each of the TCR beta cDNA libraries. TCRdb used MiXCR to reprocess the PCR reads, holding one entry per CDR3 protein. In the table there are roughly 730,000 distinct CDR3 sequences, roughly 30% of which are singletons. The sample comprised blood. These receptors originate from a girl under 18 with multiple sclerosis.

This rearrangement joins TRBV28 to TRBJ1-5; no clear D gene. Germline lookup yields CDR1 MDHEN and CDR2 SYDVKM. This CDR3 contains 14 residues. The V and J ends lost 5 bases and 7 bases respectively, with 15 bases between them. In nucleotides, the CDR3 is TGTGCCAGCAGTCGGCCCGTCGACGGGCAGCCCCAGCATTTT. It encodes CASSRPVDGQPQHF.

This clonotype came up a few times. The V gene is TRBV5-1, the J gene TRBJ2-4; 11 nucleotides match TRBD1. V trimming: 4 bases; J trimming: 9 bases; junction bases outside the gene matches: 9. This CDR3 is built from 15 residues. Germline values: CDR1 SGHRS, CDR2 YFSETQ. CDR3: CASSLDRGRSGIQYF. DNA of the CDR3: TGCGCCAGCAGCCTGGACAGGGGGCGTTCAGGCATTCAGTACTTC. The full variable domain, with the rest looked up from reference TRBV5-1 and TRBJ2-4, is KAGVTQTPRYLIKTRGQQVTLSCSPISGHRSVSWYQQTPGQGLQFLFEYFSETQRNKGNFPGRFSGRQFSNSRSEMNVSTLELGDSALYLCASSLDRGRSGIQYFGAGTRLSVL.

The chain carries TRBV6-1 and TRBJ1-5; 7 bases align to TRBD1. Germline loops: CDR1 MNHNS, CDR2 SASEGT. V lost 4 bases and J lost 9; bases outside the gene matches: 9. This CDR3 spans 14 amino acids. CDR3 protein: CASSGGQPARPQHF. In DNA, the CDR3 is TGTGCCAGCAGTGGGGGACAGCCAGCCCGGCCCCAGCATTTT.

This clonotype was seen only a few times. The V gene is TRBV7-9, the J gene TRBJ1-4, with a possible D match to TRBD1 (6 bases). Germline lookup yields CDR1 SEHNR and CDR2 FQNEAQ (reference sequence). Trimming took 5 bases from V and 7 from J, leaving 14 bases between them. This CDR3 has 14 residues. CDR3 nucleotides: TGTGCCAGCAGCCCACAGGGTAGGACTGAAAAACTGTTTTTT. Residues: CASSPQGRTEKLFF.

For this clonotype: One junction end does not reproduce the germline sequence, and a read error may be involved. The chain couples TRBV7-9 to TRBJ1-2; the D gene is possibly TRBD1 (5 bases). This CDR3 is 13 amino acids long. The germline V gene has CDR1 SEHNR and CDR2 FQNEAQ (reference sequence). CDR3 in DNA: TGTGCCAGCCTTGAACGGGGGAACTGTGGCTACACCTTC. It codes for CASLERGNCGYTF.

A few counts support this clonotype. The chain employs TRBV5-5 and TRBJ2-1; perhaps TRBD2 as D (6 bases). Germline assignment: CDR1 SGHKS and CDR2 YYEKEE (reference sequence). Trimming shortened V by 0 bases and J by 6 bases, and 13 bases separated the two germline ends. This CDR3 spans 15 amino acids. CDR3 bases: TGTGCCAGCAGCTTGGATGCGGGAAAGTTCAATGAGCAGTTCTTC. Its protein product is CASSLDAGKFNEQFF.

This clonotype was found a few times. This sequence joins TRBV11-2 and TRBJ2-5; possibly TRBD2 for D (6 bases). The end of the DNA aligns better with TRBJ2-7, so the J call may be wrong. The CDR3 contains 13 residues. Germline CDR1 and CDR2: SGHAT and FQNNGV. The CDR3 DNA reads as TGTGCCAGCAGCCCTTGGACTATCTACGAGCAGTACTTC. This translates into CASSPWTIYEQYF.

The chain combines TRBV5-5 with TRBJ2-5; D call uncertain. The CDR3 length is 15 residues. Trimming took 3 bases from V and 5 from J, leaving 17 bases between them. CDR1 SGHKS and CDR2 YYEKEE come from the germline V gene (reference sequence). This chain's CDR3 is CASSCPGWARETQYF. CDR3 DNA: TGTGCCAGCAGCTGTCCTGGCTGGGCGCGGGAGACCCAGTACTTC.

V is TRBV7-2 and J is TRBJ2-3; D unclear. The V end was cut by 2 bases, the J end by 1 base, with 4 bases between. This CDR3 has 13 residues. Germline loops: CDR1 SGHTA, CDR2 FQGNSA. The CDR3 loop is CASSLKGTDTQYF. The DNA of the CDR3 is TGTGCCAGCAGCTTAAAAGGCACAGATACGCAGTATTTT.

The genes are TRBV28 and TRBJ2-3; 10 bases agree with TRBD2. There are 16 residues in the CDR3. The trim removed 5 bases at V and 4 bases at J, leaving 9 bases unmatched. Per germline, CDR1 MDHEN and CDR2 SYDVKM. The CDR3 DNA is TGTGCCAGCAGTACCTCTATAGCGGGAGGCGCAGATACGCAGTATTTT. It codes for CASSTSIAGGADTQYF. Full variable domain (remainder filled in from reference TRBV28 and TRBJ2-3): DVKVTQSSRYLVKRTGEKVFLECVQDMDHENMFWYRQDPGLGLRLIYFSYDVKMKEKGDIPEGYSVSREKKERFSLILESASTNQTSMYLCASSTSIAGGADTQYFGPGTRLTVL.

Written as DNA, the CDR3 is TGTGCCAGCAGACTCCGGGACAGGAATTCACCCCTCCACTTT. Its translation: CASRLRDRNSPLHF. This sequence joins TRBV12-3 or TRBV12-4 and TRBJ1-6, with 8 bases matching TRBD1. The V gene end was trimmed by 6 bases and the J gene end by 7 bases; junction bases not matched to a gene: 5. This CDR3 has 14 amino acids.

The chain couples TRBV6-6 to TRBJ1-2, with 7 bases matching TRBD1. Looked up from germline, CDR1 is MNHNY and CDR2 is SVGAGI (reference sequence). The CDR3 totals 11 residues. V trimming: 11 bases; J trimming: 6 bases; junction bases outside the gene matches: 6. The CDR3 is CAFRGGHGYTF. The CDR3 region has the DNA TGTGCCTTCAGGGGGGGCCATGGCTACACCTTC.

This chain joins TRBV6-4 and TRBJ2-1; the match to TRBD1 covers 8 bases. The CDR3 is 15 residues long. V trimming: 5 bases; J trimming: 7 bases; junction bases outside the gene matches: 10. Germline V CDR1 and CDR2: MRHNA, SNTAGT. In DNA, the CDR3 is TGTGCCAGCAGTAGGGACAGGCCCCCCCTGAATGAGCAGTTCTTC. Its protein is CASSRDRPPLNEQFF.

The table lists this clonotype with a few counts. The chain employs TRBV9 and TRBJ2-5; TRBD2 might be the D (7 bases). The CDR3 sequence is 15 residues long. V was clipped by 3 bases and J by 2 bases, with 14 bases between them. CDR1 and CDR2 (germline): SGDLS, YYNGEE. CDR3 in amino acids: CASSGGSGTQETQYF. In nucleotides, the CDR3 is TGTGCCAGCAGCGGTGGGAGCGGGACACAAGAGACCCAGTACTTC.